Reported below is one TCR beta chain. V dropped 3 bases and J dropped 2 bases, with 3 bases sitting between them. This CDR3 is built from 12 residues. Germline V gene sequence: CDR1 SNHLY, CDR2 FYNNEI. The data were taken from a study of cytomegalovirus exposure and HLA in healthy donors. The PCR had 60 Vbeta and 13 Jbeta primers. Assay used: immunoSEQ multiplex PCR; TCRdb lists only in-frame clones, some missing. The sample records approximately 190,000 clones, 80% to 85% being singletons. The genes are TRBV2 and TRBJ2-3; D ambiguous. Sequenced input: PBMCs. The TCR was taken from a woman younger than 30 in good health and CMV-seropositive. CDR3 region: CASSDITDTQYF. In nucleotides, the CDR3 is TGTGCCAGCAGTGATATCACAGATACGCAGTATTTT.